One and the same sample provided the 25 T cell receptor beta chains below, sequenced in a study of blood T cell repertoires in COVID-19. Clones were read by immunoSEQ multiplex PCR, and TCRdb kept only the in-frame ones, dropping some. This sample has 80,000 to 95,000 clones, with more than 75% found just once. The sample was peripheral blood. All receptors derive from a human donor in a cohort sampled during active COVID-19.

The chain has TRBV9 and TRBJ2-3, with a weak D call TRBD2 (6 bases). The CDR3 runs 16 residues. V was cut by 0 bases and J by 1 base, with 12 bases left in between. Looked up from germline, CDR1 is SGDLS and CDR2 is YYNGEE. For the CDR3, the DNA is TGTGCCAGCAGCGTAGGACAATCGGGAGGCACAGATACGCAGTATTTT. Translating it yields CASSVGQSGGTDTQYF.

CDR3 sequence: CASSMVGQGNQPQHF. The CDR3 DNA reads as TGTGCCAGTAGTATGGTGGGTCAGGGCAATCAGCCCCAGCATTTT. The J gene is TRBJ1-5, the V gene TRBV19, with unresolved D. Germline CDR1 and CDR2: LNHDA and SQIVND (reference sequence). This CDR3 spans 15 amino acids. Between the trimmed V and J ends, which lost 3 bases and 2 bases, there was a span of 11 bases.

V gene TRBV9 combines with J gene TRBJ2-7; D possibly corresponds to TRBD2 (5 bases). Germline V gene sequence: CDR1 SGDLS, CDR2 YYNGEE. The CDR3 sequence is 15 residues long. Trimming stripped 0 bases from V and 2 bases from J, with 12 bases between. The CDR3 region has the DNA TGTGCCAGCAGCGTAGGTCCGGGAAGCCCCTACGAGCAGTACTTC. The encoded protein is CASSVGPGSPYEQYF.

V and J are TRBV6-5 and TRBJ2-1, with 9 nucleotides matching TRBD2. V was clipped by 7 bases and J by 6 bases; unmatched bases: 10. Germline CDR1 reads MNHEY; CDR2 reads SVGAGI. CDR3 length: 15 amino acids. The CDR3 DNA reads TGTGCCAGCACCACAACCCGCGGGGGGGTCAATGAGCAGTTCTTC. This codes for CASTTTRGGVNEQFF.

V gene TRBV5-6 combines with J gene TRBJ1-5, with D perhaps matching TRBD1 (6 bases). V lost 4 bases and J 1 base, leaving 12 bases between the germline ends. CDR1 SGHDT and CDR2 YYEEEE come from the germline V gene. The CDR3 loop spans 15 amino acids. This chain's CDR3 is CASSRLQGSNQPQHF. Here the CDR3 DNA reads TGTGCCAGCAGCCGTTTACAGGGAAGCAATCAGCCCCAGCATTTT.

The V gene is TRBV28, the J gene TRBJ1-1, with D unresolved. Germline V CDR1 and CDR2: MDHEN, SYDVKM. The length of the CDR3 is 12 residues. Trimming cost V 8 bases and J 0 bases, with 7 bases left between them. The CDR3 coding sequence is TGTGCCAGCGTCGAGGTGAACACTGAAGCTTTCTTT. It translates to CASVEVNTEAFF.

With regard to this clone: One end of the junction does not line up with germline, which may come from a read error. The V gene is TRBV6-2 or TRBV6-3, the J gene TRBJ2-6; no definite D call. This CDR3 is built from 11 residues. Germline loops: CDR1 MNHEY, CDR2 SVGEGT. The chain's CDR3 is CASSSPNVLTF. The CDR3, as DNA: TGTGCCAGCAGTTCCCCCAATGTCCTGACTTTC.

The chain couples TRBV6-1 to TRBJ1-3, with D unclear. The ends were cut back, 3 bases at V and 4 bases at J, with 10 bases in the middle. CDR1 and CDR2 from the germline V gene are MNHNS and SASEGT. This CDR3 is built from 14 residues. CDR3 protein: CASSDSLFGNTIYF. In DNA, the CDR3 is TGTGCCAGCAGTGACAGTCTTTTCGGAAACACCATATATTTT.

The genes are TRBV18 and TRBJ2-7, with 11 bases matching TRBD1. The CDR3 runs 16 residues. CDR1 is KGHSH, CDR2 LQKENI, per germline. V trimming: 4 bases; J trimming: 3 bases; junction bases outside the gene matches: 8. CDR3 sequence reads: CASSQSRDRGGYEQYF. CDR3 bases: TGTGCCAGCTCACAGTCCCGGGACAGGGGGGGCTACGAGCAGTACTTC.

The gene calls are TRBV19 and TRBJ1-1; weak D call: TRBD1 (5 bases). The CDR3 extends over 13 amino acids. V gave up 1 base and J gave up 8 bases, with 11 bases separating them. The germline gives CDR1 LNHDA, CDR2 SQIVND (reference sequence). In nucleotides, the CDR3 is TGTGCCAGTAGTATAGTTGGCAGACAGGAAGCTTTCTTT. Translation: CASSIVGRQEAFF.

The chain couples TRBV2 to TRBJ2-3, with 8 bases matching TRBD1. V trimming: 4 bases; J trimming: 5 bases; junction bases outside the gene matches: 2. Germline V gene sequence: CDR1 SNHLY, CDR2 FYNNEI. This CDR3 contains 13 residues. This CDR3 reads CASSGTGGDTQYF. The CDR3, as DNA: TGTGCCAGCAGTGGAACAGGGGGAGATACGCAGTATTTT.

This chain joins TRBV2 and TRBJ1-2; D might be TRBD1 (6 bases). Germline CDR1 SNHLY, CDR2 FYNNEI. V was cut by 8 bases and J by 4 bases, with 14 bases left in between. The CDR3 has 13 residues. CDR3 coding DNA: TGTGCCAGCCGAGTACAGGGCATCTATGGCTACACCTTC. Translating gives CASRVQGIYGYTF.

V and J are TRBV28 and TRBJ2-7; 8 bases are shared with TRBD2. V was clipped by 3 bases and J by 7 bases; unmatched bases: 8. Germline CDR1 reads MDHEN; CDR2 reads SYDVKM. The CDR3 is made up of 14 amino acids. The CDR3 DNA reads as TGTGCCAGCAGTTTGCTGGCGGGGGGCTGGGAGCAGTACTTC. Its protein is CASSLLAGGWEQYF. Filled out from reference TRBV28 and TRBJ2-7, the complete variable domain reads DVKVTQSSRYLVKRTGEKVFLECVQDMDHENMFWYRQDPGLGLRLIYFSYDVKMKEKGDIPEGYSVSREKKERFSLILESASTNQTSMYLCASSLLAGGWEQYFGPGTRLTVT.

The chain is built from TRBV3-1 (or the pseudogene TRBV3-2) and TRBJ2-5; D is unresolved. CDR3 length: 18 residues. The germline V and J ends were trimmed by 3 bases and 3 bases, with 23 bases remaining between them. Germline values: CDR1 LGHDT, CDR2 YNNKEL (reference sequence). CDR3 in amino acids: CASSHSLLSATMEETQYF. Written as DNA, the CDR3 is TGTGCCAGCAGCCATTCCCTCTTAAGTGCTACGATGGAAGAGACCCAGTACTTC.

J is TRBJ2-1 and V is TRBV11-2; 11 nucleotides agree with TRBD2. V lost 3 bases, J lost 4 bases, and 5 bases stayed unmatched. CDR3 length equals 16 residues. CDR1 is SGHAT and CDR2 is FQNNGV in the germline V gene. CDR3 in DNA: TGTGCCAGCAGCTTCCCGACTAGCGGGGTTTACAATGAGCAGTTCTTC. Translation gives CASSFPTSGVYNEQFF.

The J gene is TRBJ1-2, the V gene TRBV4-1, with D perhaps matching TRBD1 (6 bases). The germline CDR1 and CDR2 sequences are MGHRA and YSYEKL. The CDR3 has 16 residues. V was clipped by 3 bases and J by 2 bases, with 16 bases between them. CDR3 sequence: CASSHLAGAENYGYTF. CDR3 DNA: TGCGCCAGCAGCCACTTGGCAGGGGCGGAGAACTATGGCTACACCTTC.

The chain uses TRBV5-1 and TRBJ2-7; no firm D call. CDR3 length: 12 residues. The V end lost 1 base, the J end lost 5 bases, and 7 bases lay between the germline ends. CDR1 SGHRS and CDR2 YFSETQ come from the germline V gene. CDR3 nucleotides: TGCGCCAGCAGCTTGTTATATGACGAGCAGTACTTC. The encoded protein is CASSLLYDEQYF.

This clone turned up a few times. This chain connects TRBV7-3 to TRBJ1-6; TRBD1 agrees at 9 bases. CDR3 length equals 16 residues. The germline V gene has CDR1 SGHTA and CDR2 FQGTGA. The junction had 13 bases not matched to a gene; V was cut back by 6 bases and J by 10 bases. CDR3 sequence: CASSLDPGTGNSPLHF. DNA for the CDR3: TGTGCCAGCAGTTTAGACCCCGGGACAGGGAACTCACCCCTCCACTTT.

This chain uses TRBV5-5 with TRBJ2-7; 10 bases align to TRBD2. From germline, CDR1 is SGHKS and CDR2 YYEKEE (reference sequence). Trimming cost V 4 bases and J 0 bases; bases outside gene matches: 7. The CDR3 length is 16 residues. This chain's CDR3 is CASSPNSGGNSYEQYF. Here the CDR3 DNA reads TGTGCCAGCAGCCCAAATAGCGGGGGGAACTCCTACGAGCAGTACTTC.

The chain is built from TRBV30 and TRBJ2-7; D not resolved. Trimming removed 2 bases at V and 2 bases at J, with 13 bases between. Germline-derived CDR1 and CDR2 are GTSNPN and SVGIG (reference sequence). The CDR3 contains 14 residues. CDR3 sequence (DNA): TGTGCCTGGAGTCGCTCCACAGCAACCTACGAGCAGTACTTC. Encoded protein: CAWSRSTATYEQYF. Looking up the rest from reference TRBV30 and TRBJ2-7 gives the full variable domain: SQTIHQWPATLVQPVGSPLSLECTVEGTSNPNLYWYRQAAGRGLQLLFYSVGIGQISSEVPQNLSASRPQDRQFILSSKKLLLSDSGFYLCAWSRSTATYEQYFGPGTRLTVT.

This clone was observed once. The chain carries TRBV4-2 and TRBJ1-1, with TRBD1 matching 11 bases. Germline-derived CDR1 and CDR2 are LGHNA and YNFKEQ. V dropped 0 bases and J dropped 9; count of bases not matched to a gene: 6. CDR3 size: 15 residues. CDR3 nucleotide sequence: TGTGCCAGCAGCCAAGATAGAAGGACAGGGGGCCAAGCTTTCTTT. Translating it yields CASSQDRRTGGQAFF.

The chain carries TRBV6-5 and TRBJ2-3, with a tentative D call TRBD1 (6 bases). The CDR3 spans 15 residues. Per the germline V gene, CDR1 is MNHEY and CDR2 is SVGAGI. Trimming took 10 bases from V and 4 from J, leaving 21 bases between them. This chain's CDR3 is CATPKGTRASDTQYF. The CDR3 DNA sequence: TGTGCCACCCCGAAGGGGACAAGAGCTTCAGATACGCAGTATTTT.

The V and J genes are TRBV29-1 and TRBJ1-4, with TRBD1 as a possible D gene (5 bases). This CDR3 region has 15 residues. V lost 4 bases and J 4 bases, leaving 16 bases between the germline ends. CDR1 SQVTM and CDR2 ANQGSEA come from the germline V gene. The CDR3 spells CSVVGRVGNNEKLFF. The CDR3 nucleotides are TGCAGCGTTGTGGGCAGGGTGGGGAATAATGAAAAACTGTTTTTT.

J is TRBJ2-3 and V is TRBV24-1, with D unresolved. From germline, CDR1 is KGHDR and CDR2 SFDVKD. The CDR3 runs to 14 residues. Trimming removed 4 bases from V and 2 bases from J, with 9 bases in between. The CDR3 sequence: CATSESTATDTQYF. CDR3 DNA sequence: TGTGCCACCAGTGAGAGCACTGCCACAGATACGCAGTATTTT.

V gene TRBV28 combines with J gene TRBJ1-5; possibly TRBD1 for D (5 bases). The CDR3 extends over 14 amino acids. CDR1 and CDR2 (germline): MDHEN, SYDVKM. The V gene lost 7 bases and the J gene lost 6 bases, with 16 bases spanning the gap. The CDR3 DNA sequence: TGTGCCAGCACCGCGGGGGGGGGACCTCAGCCCCAGCATTTT. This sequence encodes CASTAGGGPQPQHF. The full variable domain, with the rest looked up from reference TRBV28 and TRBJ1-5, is DVKVTQSSRYLVKRTGEKVFLECVQDMDHENMFWYRQDPGLGLRLIYFSYDVKMKEKGDIPEGYSVSREKKERFSLILESASTNQTSMYLCASTAGGGPQPQHFGDGTRLSIL.